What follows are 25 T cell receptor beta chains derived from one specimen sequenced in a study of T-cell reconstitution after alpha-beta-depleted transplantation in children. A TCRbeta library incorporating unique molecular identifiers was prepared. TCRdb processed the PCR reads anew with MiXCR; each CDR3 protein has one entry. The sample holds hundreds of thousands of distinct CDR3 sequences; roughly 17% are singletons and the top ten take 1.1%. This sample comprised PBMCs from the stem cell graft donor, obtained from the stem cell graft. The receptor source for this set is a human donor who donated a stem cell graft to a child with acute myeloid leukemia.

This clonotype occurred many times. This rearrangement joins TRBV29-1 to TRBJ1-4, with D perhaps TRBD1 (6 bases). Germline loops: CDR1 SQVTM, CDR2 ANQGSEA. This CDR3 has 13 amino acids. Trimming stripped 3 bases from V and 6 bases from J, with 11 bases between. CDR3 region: CSVDGGGDEKLFF. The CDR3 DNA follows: TGCAGCGTTGATGGGGGGGGCGATGAAAAACTGTTTTTT.

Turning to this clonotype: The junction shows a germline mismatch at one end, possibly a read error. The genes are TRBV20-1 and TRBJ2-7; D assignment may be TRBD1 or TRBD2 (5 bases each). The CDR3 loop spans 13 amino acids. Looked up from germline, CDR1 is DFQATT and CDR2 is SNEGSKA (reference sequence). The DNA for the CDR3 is TGCAGTGCTCGAGAGAGGGGCGCCGACGAGCAGTACTTC. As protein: CSARERGADEQYF.

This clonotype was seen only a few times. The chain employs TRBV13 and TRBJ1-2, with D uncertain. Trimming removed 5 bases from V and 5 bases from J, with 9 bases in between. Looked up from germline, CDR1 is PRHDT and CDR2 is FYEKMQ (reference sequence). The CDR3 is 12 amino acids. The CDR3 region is CASSPSGYGYTF. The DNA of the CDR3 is TGTGCCAGCAGCCCTTCCGGATATGGCTACACCTTC.

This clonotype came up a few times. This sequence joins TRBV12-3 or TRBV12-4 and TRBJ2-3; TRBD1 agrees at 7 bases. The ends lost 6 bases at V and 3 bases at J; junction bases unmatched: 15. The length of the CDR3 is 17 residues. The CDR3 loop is CASSDVGRGPETDTQYF. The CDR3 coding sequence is TGTGCCAGCAGCGATGTGGGTAGGGGGCCGGAGACAGATACGCAGTATTTT.

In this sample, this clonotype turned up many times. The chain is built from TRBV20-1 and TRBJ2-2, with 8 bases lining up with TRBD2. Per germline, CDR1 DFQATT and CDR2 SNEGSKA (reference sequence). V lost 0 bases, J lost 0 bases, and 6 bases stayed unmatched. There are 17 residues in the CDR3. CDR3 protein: CSARDRRGATNTGELFF. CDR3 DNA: TGCAGTGCTAGAGATCGGCGGGGGGCAACGAACACCGGGGAGCTGTTTTTT.

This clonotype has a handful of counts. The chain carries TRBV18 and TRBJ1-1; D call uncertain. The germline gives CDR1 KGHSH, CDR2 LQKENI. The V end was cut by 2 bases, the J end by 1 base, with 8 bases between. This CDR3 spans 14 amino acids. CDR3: CASSPGEKNTEAFF. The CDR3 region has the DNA TGTGCCAGCTCACCAGGTGAAAAGAACACTGAAGCTTTCTTT.

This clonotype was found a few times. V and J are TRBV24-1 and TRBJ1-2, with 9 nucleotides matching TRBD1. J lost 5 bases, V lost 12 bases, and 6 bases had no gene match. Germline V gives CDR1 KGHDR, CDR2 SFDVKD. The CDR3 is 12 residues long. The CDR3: CAAGQGRYGYTF. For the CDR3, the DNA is TGTGCCGCCGGACAGGGGAGGTATGGCTACACCTTC.

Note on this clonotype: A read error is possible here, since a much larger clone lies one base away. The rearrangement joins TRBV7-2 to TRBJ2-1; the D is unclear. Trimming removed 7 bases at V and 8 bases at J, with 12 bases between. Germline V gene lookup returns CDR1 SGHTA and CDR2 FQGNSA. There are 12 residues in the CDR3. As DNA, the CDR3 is TGTGCCAGCACCCGCTTTCCGGATGAGCAGTTCTTC. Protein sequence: CASTRFPDEQFF. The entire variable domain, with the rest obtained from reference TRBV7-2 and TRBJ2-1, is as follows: GAGVSQSPSNKVTEKGKDVELRCDPISGHTALYWYRQSLGQGLEFLIYFQGNSAPDKSGLPSDRFSAERTGGSVSTLTIQRTQQEDSAVYLCASTRFPDEQFFGPGTRLTVL.

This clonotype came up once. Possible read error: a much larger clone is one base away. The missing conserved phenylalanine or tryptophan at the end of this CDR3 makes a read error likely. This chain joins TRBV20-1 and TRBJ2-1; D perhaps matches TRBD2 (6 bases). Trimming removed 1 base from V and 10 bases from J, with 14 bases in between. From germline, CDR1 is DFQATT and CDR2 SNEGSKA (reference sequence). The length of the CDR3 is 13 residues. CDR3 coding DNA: TGCAGTGCTAGAGGTGTTGCTAGCGCCGAGCAGTTCTTA. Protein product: CSARGVASAEQFL.

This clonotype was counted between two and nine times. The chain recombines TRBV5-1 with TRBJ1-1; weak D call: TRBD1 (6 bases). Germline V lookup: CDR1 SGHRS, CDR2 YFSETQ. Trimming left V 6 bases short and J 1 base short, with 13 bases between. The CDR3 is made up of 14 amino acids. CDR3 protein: CASNSGAWNTEAFF. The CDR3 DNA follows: TGCGCCAGCAACTCGGGGGCCTGGAACACTGAAGCTTTCTTT.

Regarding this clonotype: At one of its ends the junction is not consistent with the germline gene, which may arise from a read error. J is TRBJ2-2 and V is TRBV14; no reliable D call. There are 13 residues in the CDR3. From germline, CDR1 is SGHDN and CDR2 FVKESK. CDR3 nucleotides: TGTGCCAGCAGGCTAGGGAACGCCGGGGAGCTGTTTTTT. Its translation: CASRLGNAGELFF.

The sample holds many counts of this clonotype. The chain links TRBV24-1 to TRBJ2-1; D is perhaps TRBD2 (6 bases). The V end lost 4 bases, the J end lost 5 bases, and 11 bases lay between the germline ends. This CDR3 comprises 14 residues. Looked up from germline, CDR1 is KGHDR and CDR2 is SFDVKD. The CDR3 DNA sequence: TGTGCCACCAGTGAACGGGAGAACCACAATGAGCAGTTCTTC. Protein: CATSERENHNEQFF.

The CDR3: CSARAGTSGPYNEQFF. The CDR3 nucleotides are TGCAGTGCTAGAGCCGGGACTAGCGGACCGTACAATGAGCAGTTCTTC. The J gene is TRBJ2-1, the V gene TRBV20-1; TRBD2 aligns across 11 bases. V was clipped by 1 base and J by 4 bases; unmatched bases: 6. Germline CDR1 DFQATT, CDR2 SNEGSKA (reference sequence). The CDR3 is 16 amino acids.

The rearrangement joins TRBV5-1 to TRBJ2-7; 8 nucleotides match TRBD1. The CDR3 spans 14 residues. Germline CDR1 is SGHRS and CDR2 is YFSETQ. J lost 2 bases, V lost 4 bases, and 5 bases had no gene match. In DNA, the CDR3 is TGCGCCAGCAGCCAGGGACAGGAGACCTACGAGCAGTACTTC. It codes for CASSQGQETYEQYF.

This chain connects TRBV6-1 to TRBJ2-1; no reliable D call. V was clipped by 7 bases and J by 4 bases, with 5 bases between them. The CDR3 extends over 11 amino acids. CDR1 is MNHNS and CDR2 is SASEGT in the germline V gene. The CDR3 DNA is TGTGCCAGCATCGCGTACAATGAGCAGTTCTTC. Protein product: CASIAYNEQFF.

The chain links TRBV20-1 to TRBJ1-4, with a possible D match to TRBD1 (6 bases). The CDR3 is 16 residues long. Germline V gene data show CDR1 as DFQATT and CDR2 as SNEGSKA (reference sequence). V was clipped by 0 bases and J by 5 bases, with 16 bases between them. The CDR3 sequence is CSAREGRAGVNEKLFF. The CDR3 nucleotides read TGCAGTGCTAGAGAGGGGAGAGCAGGGGTAAATGAAAAACTGTTTTTT.

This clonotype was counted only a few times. CDR3 amino acids: CASSVGGNEKLFF. The CDR3 region has the DNA TGTGCCAGCAGCGTAGGGGGTAATGAAAAACTGTTTTTT. The chain has TRBV9 and TRBJ1-4, with D unresolved. Germline V gene sequence: CDR1 SGDLS, CDR2 YYNGEE. The CDR3 contains 13 residues. V lost 0 bases to trimming and J lost 4 bases, with 4 bases between them. The full variable domain, in which reference TRBV9 and TRBJ1-4 provide the parts outside the CDR3, is DSGVTQTPKHLITATGQRVTLRCSPRSGDLSVYWYQQSLDQGLQFLIQYYNGEERAKGNILERFSAQQFPDLHSELNLSSLELGDSALYFCASSVGGNEKLFFGSGTQLSVL.

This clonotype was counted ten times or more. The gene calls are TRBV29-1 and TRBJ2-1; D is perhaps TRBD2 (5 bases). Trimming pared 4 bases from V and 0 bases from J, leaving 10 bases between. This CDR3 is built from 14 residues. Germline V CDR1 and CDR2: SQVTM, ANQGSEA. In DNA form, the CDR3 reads TGCAGCGTTGTGGACTCCAGCTCCTACAATGAGCAGTTCTTC. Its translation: CSVVDSSSYNEQFF.

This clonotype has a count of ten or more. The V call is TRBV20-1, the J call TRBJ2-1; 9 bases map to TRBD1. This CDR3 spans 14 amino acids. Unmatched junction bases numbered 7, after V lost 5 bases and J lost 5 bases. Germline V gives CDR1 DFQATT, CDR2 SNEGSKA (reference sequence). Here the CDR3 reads CSAPGTGINNEQFF. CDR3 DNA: TGCAGTGCTCCCGGGACAGGGATCAACAATGAGCAGTTCTTC.

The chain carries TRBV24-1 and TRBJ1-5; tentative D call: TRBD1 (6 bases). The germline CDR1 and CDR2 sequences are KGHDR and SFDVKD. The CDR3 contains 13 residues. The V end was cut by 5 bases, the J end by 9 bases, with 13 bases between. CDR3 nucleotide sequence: TGTGCCACCAGTGTGGGGGGCTTCTCGCCCCAGCATTTT. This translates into CATSVGGFSPQHF.

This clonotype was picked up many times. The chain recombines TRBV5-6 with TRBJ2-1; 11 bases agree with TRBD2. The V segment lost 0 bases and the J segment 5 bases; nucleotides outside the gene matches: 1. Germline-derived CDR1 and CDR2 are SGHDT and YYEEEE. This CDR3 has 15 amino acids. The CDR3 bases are TGTGCCAGCAGCTTGGCACTAGCGGGGGACAATGAGCAGTTCTTC. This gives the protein CASSLALAGDNEQFF. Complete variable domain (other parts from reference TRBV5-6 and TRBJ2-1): DAGVTQSPTHLIKTRGQQVTLRCSPKSGHDTVSWYQQALGQGPQFIFQYYEEEERQRGNFPDRFSGHQFPNYSSELNVNALLLGDSALYLCASSLALAGDNEQFFGPGTRLTVL.

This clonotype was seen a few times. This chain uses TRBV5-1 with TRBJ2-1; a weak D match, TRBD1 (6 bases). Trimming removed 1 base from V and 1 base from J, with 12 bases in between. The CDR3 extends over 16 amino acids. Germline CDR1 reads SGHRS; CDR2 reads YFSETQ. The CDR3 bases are TGCGCCAGCAGCTTGCAACAGGGCTCGTCCTACAATGAGCAGTTCTTC. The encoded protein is CASSLQQGSSYNEQFF.

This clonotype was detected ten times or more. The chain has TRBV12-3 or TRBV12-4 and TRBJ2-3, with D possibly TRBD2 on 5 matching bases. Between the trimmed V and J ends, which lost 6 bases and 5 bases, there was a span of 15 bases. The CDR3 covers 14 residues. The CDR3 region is CASRPTVGVDTQYF. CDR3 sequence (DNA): TGTGCCAGCAGGCCCACAGTCGGGGTAGATACGCAGTATTTT.

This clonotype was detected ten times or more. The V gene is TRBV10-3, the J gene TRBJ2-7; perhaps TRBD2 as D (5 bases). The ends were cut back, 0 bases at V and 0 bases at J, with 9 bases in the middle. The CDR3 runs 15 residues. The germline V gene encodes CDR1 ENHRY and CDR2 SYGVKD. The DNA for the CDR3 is TGTGCCATCAGTGAGTCGGTGAGGGCCTCCTACGAGCAGTACTTC. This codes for CAISESVRASYEQYF.

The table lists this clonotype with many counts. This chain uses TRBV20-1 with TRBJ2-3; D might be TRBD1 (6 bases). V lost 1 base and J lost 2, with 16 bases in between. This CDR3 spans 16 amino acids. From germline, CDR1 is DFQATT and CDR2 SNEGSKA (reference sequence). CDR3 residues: CSARGGPDSYTDTQYF. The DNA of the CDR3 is TGCAGTGCTAGAGGGGGACCGGACAGTTACACAGATACGCAGTATTTT.